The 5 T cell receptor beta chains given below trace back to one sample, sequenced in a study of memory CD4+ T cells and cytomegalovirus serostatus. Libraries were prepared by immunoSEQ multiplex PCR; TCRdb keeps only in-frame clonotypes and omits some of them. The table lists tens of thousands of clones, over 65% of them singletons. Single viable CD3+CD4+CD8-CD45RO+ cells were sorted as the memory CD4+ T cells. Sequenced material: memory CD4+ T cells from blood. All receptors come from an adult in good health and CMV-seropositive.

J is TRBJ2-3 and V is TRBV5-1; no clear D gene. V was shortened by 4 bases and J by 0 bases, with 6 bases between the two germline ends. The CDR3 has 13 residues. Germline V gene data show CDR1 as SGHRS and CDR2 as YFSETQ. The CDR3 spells CASSPSSTDTQYF. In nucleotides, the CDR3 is TGCGCCAGCAGCCCCAGTAGCACAGATACGCAGTATTTT.

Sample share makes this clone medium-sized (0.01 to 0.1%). In DNA, the CDR3 is TGTGCCACAGGACACCACAATCAGCCCCAGCATTTT. Protein sequence: CATGHHNQPQHF. This chain uses TRBV10-3 with TRBJ1-5, with D maybe TRBD1 (5 bases). Germline loops: CDR1 ENHRY, CDR2 SYGVKD. V was pared by 10 bases and J by 3 bases, with 10 bases between. The CDR3 totals 12 residues.

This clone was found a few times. This CDR3 is CASSQTGGLYEQYF. CDR3 nucleotide sequence: TGTGCCAGCAGCCAGACAGGGGGGCTCTACGAGCAGTACTTC. V is TRBV11-2 and J is TRBJ2-7, with 9 bases lining up with TRBD1. The CDR3 runs to 14 residues. Germline V CDR1 and CDR2: SGHAT, FQNNGV. Unmatched junction bases numbered 5, after V lost 5 bases and J lost 3 bases.

The CDR3 reads CASSEGSNQPQHF. The CDR3 DNA sequence: TGTGCCAGCAGTGAAGGCTCCAATCAGCCCCAGCATTTT. The chain links TRBV2 to TRBJ1-5; D remains ambiguous. Between the trimmed V and J ends, which lost 1 base and 3 bases, there was a span of 4 bases. The CDR3 spans 13 residues. The germline V gene has CDR1 SNHLY and CDR2 FYNNEI.

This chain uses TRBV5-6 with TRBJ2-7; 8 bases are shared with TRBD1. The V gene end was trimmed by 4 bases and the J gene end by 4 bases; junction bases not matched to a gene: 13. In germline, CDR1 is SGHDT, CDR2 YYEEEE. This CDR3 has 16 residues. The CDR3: CASSLDRVDTRYEQYF. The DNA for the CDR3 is TGTGCCAGCAGCCTGGACAGGGTGGATACACGGTACGAGCAGTACTTC.